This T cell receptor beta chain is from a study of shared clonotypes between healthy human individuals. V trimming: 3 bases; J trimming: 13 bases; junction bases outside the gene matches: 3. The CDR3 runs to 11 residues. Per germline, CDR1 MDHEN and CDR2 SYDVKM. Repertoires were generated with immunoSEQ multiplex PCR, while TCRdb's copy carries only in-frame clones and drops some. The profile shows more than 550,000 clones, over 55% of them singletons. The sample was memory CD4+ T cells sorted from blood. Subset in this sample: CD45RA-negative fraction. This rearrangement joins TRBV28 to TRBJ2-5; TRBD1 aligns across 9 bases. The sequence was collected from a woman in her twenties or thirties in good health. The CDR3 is CASSFWDRAYF. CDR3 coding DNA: TGTGCCAGCAGTTTCTGGGACAGGGCGTACTTC.